This entry lists 22 T cell receptor beta chains sequenced from one sample in a study of tumor-infiltrating lymphocytes in primary liver carcinoma. Both blood RNA, taken from unsorted whole blood, and germline DNA were extracted. The researchers produced TCR beta cDNA from 450 to 600 ng total RNA with a constant-region primer. Investigators got TCR beta libraries out of three nested multiplex PCR rounds, done with slightly modified ARM-PCR. TRBV1-TRBV30 forward primers and a C-beta reverse primer were used in the first two PCR rounds, which each ran for 9 to 10 cycles. A single record per CDR3 protein comes from TCRdb applying MiXCR to the multiplex PCR reads. Of 310,000 or so distinct CDR3 sequences listed, 65% are singletons. The sequencing input was peripheral blood. All receptors derive from a man aged 35 to 55 with primary liver carcinoma and hepatitis B virus infection.

The V gene is TRBV6-5, the J gene TRBJ2-3, with TRBD2 as a possible D gene (5 bases). V was clipped by 2 bases and J by 1 base, with 10 bases between them. The V gene's germline CDR1 is MNHEY and CDR2 SVGAGI. The CDR3 contains 15 residues. CDR3: CASSYRTGGTDTQYF. The CDR3 nucleotides read TGTGCCAGCAGTTACCGGACCGGGGGCACAGATACGCAGTATTTT.

About this clonotype: The junction does not match germline at one end; this may be a read error. This chain joins TRBV11-3 and TRBJ1-5; 7 nucleotides align to TRBD1. Per germline, CDR1 SGHNT and CDR2 YENEEA. The CDR3 is 20 amino acids. The CDR3 DNA is TGTGCCGGCAGCTTAATTGTGTCGATTTCGAGGGGGCGAGGCAATCAGCCCCAGCATTTT. This encodes CAGSLIVSISRGRGNQPQHF.

There are many counts of this clonotype. J is TRBJ1-2 and V is TRBV4-3; D not resolved. Trimming shortened V by 4 bases and J by 3 bases, and 15 bases separated the two germline ends. The CDR3 runs 15 residues. Per germline, CDR1 LGHNA and CDR2 YSLEER. CDR3 DNA sequence: TGCGCCAGCAGCCCCCGCCGGGAACTTGACTATGGCTACACCTTC. Residues: CASSPRRELDYGYTF.

About this clonotype itself: A read error may account for a junction end that differs from germline. This rearrangement joins TRBV6-2 or TRBV6-3 to TRBJ2-1, with a tentative D call TRBD2 (5 bases). The CDR3 has 13 amino acids. Looked up from germline, CDR1 is MNHEY and CDR2 is SVGEGT. In nucleotides, the CDR3 is TGTGCCAGCAGTTACTGGACCGGGAATGATCAGTTCTTC. This gives the protein CASSYWTGNDQFF.

The sample holds one count of this clonotype. No conserved phenylalanine or tryptophan is present at the end of the CDR3, so a read error is the likely explanation. V is TRBV12-5 and J is TRBJ1-5, with 9 bases matching TRBD1. CDR3 length: 14 amino acids. Germline CDR1 LGHNT, CDR2 FRNRAP. V lost 4 bases and J lost 6; bases outside the gene matches: 4. The CDR3, as DNA: TGTGCTAGTGGTTACAGGGGGCAGGCTCAGCCCCAGCATCTT. Its translation: CASGYRGQAQPQHL.

Points on this clonotype: Compared with germline, one end of the junction differs, possibly owing to a read error. This sequence joins TRBV12-3 or TRBV12-4 and TRBJ1-6; D remains unclear. This CDR3 comprises 14 residues. CDR3 coding DNA: TGTGCCAGCAGTTTAAGGCAGAATAATTTACCCCTCCACTTT. Residues: CASSLRQNNLPLHF.

This clonotype was seen a few times. V usage is TRBV5-6 and J usage is TRBJ2-5; D uncertain. Trimming took 4 bases from V and 4 from J, leaving 20 bases between them. This CDR3 region has 16 residues. Per the germline V gene, CDR1 is SGHDT and CDR2 is YYEEEE. The CDR3 reads CASSLTPGSYPETQYF. The CDR3, as DNA: TGTGCCAGCAGCCTCACGCCGGGCTCCTACCCAGAGACCCAGTACTTC.

This chain joins TRBV6-1 and TRBJ2-5; D may be TRBD1 (5 bases). This CDR3 has 14 amino acids. In germline, CDR1 is MNHNS, CDR2 SASEGT. The V end lost 11 bases, the J end lost 0 bases, and 16 bases lay between the germline ends. CDR3 DNA sequence: TGTGCCGGCTGTGAAGTGACAGACCAAGAGACCCAGTACTTC. Translated: CAGCEVTDQETQYF.

The V gene is TRBV28, the J gene TRBJ1-5; no reliable D call. Germline CDR1 is MDHEN and CDR2 is SYDVKM. Trimming left V 6 bases short and J 9 bases short, with 9 bases between. The CDR3 contains 11 residues. The CDR3 here is CASRASWPQHF. The DNA of the CDR3 is TGTGCCAGCAGGGCTTCTTGGCCCCAGCATTTT.

About this clonotype: This may be a read error: a much more frequent sequence differs by one nucleotide. The J gene is TRBJ2-7, the V gene TRBV5-5; D is possibly TRBD1 (6 bases). V was pared by 4 bases and J by 5 bases, with 19 bases between. The CDR3 is 15 residues long. CDR1 is SGHKS and CDR2 is YYEKEE in the germline V gene (reference sequence). CDR3 amino acids: CASSPRVQGPHEQYF. The CDR3 DNA sequence: TGTGCCAGCAGCCCTCGGGTACAGGGTCCCCACGAGCAGTACTTC.

On this clonotype: Mismatch with germline at one junction end may stem from a read error. The J gene is TRBJ2-5, the V gene TRBV11-2; D tentatively fits TRBD1 or TRBD2 (6 bases each). The germline CDR1 and CDR2 sequences are SGHAT and FQNNGV. The CDR3 consists of 16 residues. The CDR3 DNA is TGTGTCAGCAGCTTAGCGGTTCTCCGGGGGCCCGAGACCCAGTATTTC. Protein: CVSSLAVLRGPETQYF.

At least ten counts were recorded for this clonotype. This chain links TRBV12-3 or TRBV12-4 with TRBJ1-6, with D uncertain. This CDR3 spans 13 amino acids. The V end was cut by 3 bases, the J end by 4 bases, with 4 bases between. This CDR3 is CASSLEYNSPLHF. The CDR3 nucleotides are TGTGCCAGCAGTTTGGAGTATAATTCACCCCTCCACTTT.

CDR3 loop: CASSLPGQTLHF. In DNA, the CDR3 is TGTGCCAGCAGTTTACCGGGACAGACCCTCCACTTT. The chain joins TRBV28 to TRBJ1-6; 7 positions match TRBD1. CDR3 length: 12 amino acids. Trimming at V came to 2 bases and at J to 14 bases, leaving 3 bases not matched to a gene. Germline V gene sequence: CDR1 MDHEN, CDR2 SYDVKM.

This clonotype was observed many times. The V and J genes are TRBV5-4 and TRBJ2-3; D possibly corresponds to TRBD1 (5 bases). Germline CDR1 SGHNT, CDR2 YYREEE (reference sequence). V was pared by 4 bases and J by 1 base, with 16 bases between. The length of the CDR3 is 16 residues. CDR3 sequence: CASSRPMGQRTDTQYF. The CDR3 nucleotides are TGTGCCAGCAGCCGTCCCATGGGGCAGCGCACAGATACGCAGTATTTT.

This clonotype was found many times. The chain carries TRBV11-3 and TRBJ1-1, with D hard to call. Looked up from germline, CDR1 is SGHNT and CDR2 is YENEEA. CDR3 length: 11 amino acids. With 10 bases removed from V and 4 bases from J, the gap between germline ends came to 10 bases. Written as DNA, the CDR3 is TGTGCCATAACTGAGGGCACTGAAGCTTTCTTT. Translation: CAITEGTEAFF.

This clonotype was seen a few times. Mismatch with germline at one junction end may stem from a read error. The chain carries TRBV5-4 and TRBJ2-2; D remains unclear. The CDR3 has 14 residues. The germline V gene encodes CDR1 SGHNT and CDR2 YYREEE (reference sequence). Here the CDR3 reads CASSPDWNAGELFF. In nucleotides, the CDR3 is TGTGCCAGCAGCCCCGACTGGAACGCCGGGGAGCTGTTTTTT.

This clonotype occurred many times. The V call is TRBV4-3, the J call TRBJ2-3; no clear D gene. This CDR3 contains 15 residues. Germline values: CDR1 LGHNA, CDR2 YSLEER. Trimming left V 0 bases short and J 0 bases short, with 7 bases between. The CDR3 here is CASSQEVVSTDTQYF. In DNA, the CDR3 is TGCGCCAGCAGCCAAGAGGTGGTCAGCACAGATACGCAGTATTTT.

Note on this clonotype: This could be a read error, since a much larger clone is one nucleotide away. The rearrangement uses TRBV6-1 and TRBJ1-1; D is unresolved. In germline, CDR1 is MNHNS, CDR2 SASEGT. This CDR3 is built from 11 residues. V was shortened by 8 bases and J by 4 bases, with 8 bases between the two germline ends. CDR3 amino acids: CASWEVTEAFF. As DNA, the CDR3 is TGTGCCAGCTGGGAGGTCACTGAAGCTTTCTTT.

With regard to this clonotype: A much larger clone lies a single base off, so this may be a read error. The chain links TRBV29-1 to TRBJ2-5; possibly TRBD2 for D (5 bases). The germline V gene encodes CDR1 SQVTM and CDR2 ANQGSEA. The CDR3 runs to 13 residues. This chain's CDR3 is CNSTGVYQETQYF. In nucleotides, the CDR3 is TGCAACAGCACCGGGGTCTACCAAGAGACCCAGTACTTC.

The CDR3 DNA follows: TGTGCCATCAGTGACCCCGGGACATCGAGGCCCTACGAGCAGTACTTC. It is translated as CAISDPGTSRPYEQYF. The chain joins TRBV10-3 to TRBJ2-7; D might be TRBD1 (6 bases). V gave up 3 bases and J gave up 2 bases, with 17 bases separating them. This CDR3 contains 16 residues. Germline loops: CDR1 ENHRY, CDR2 SYGVKD.

As regards this clonotype: With a much larger clone just one base away, this may be a read error. This rearrangement joins TRBV4-2 to TRBJ2-7, with 10 bases matching TRBD2. V lost 1 base and J lost 2; bases outside the gene matches: 5. From germline, CDR1 is LGHNA and CDR2 YNFKEQ. The CDR3 length is 16 residues. As DNA, the CDR3 is TGTGCCAGCAGCCAAGGTGTTGGACTAGCGGCCTACGAGCAGTACTTC. The encoded protein is CASSQGVGLAAYEQYF.

Note on this clonotype: This sequence may be a read error, since a much larger clone differs from it by one base. A read error is likely, as this CDR3 ends without the conserved phenylalanine or tryptophan. This chain links TRBV10-3 with TRBJ1-2, with a weak D call TRBD1 (6 bases). The CDR3 has 12 amino acids. Trimming cost V 6 bases and J 8 bases, with 13 bases left between them. Per germline, CDR1 ENHRY and CDR2 SYGVKD. The CDR3 DNA sequence: TGTGCCATCAGGTCCGGGGGCGACGGCTACACCATC. The encoded protein is CAIRSGGDGYTI.